A single T cell receptor (beta chain) is shown here with its context. Read coverage stops 3 residues before the CDR3 terminus; the germline J gene supplies the remainder. Per germline, CDR1 SQVTM and CDR2 ANQGSEA. There are 14 residues in the CDR3. V was clipped by 6 bases and J by 4 bases, with 18 bases between them. The repertoire was sequenced with immunoSEQ multiplex PCR; TCRdb's copy has only in-frame clones and lacks some. The sample holds around 48,000 clones. The data were taken from a study of T cells in women clearing cervical HPV infection. Sequencing input: blood buffy coat. The V call is TRBV29-1, the J call TRBJ1-1; TRBD1 is a possible D gene (5 bases). This receptor was taken from a woman aged 18-70 years with a cervical HPV16 infection that either progressed to CIN3+ or cleared (not recorded which). The sequenced CDR3 bases are TGCAGCGTACTACTCAGGGTTAGAGGCACTGAA. Translation: CSVLLRVRGTE. The CDR3 as a whole reads CSVLLRVRGTEAFF. Filled out from reference TRBV29-1 and TRBJ1-1, the complete variable domain reads SAVISQKPSRDICQRGTSLTIQCQVDSQVTMMFWYRQQPGQSLTLIATANQGSEATYESGFVIDKFPISRPNLTFSTLTVSNMSPEDSSIYLCSVLLRVRGTEAFFGQGTRLTVV.